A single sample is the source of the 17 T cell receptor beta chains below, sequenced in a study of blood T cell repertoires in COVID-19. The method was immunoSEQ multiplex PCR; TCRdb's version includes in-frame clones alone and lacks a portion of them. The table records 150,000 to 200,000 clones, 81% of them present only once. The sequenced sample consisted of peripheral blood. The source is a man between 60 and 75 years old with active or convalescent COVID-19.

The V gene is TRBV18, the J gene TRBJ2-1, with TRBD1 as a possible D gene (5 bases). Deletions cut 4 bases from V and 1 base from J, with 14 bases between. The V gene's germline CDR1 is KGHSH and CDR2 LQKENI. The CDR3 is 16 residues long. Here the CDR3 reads CASSLSRGQSYNEQFF. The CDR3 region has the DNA TGTGCCAGCTCACTCTCGAGAGGACAATCCTACAATGAGCAGTTCTTC. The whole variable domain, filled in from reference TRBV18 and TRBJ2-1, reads NAGVMQNPRHLVRRRGQEARLRCSPMKGHSHVYWYRQLPEEGLKFMVYLQKENIIDESGMPKERFSAEFPKEGPSILRIQQVVRGDSAAYFCASSLSRGQSYNEQFFGPGTRLTVL.

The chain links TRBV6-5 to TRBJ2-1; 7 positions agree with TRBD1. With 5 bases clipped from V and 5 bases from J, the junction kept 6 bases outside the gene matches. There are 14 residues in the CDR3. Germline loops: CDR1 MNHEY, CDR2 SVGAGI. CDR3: CASSPRTGNNEQFF. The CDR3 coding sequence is TGTGCCAGCAGTCCAAGGACAGGAAACAATGAGCAGTTCTTC.

CDR3 nucleotides: TGCGCCAGCAGCAGACTAGCGGGAGATCTGGACGAGCAGTACTTC. Residues: CASSRLAGDLDEQYF. V usage is TRBV5-1 and J usage is TRBJ2-7, with TRBD2 matching 12 bases. The CDR3 is 15 residues long. Trimming removed 4 bases from V and 5 bases from J; junction bases left unmatched: 7. Germline CDR1 is SGHRS and CDR2 is YFSETQ.

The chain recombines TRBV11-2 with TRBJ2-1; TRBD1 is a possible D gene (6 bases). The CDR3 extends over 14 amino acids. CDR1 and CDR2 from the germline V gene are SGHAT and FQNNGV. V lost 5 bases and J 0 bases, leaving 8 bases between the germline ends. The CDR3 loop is CASSRGGSYNEQFF. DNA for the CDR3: TGTGCCAGCAGCCGAGGGGGCTCCTACAATGAGCAGTTCTTC.

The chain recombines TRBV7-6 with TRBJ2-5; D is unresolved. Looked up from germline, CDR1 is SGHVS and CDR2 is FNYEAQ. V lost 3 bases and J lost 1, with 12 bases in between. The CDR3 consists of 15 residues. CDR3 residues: CASSFYSNGQETQYF. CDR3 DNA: TGTGCCAGCAGCTTTTACAGTAATGGCCAAGAGACCCAGTACTTC.

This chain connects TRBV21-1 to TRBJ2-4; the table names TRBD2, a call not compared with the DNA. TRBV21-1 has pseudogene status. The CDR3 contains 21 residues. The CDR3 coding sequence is TGTGCCAGCAGCAAAGGAGCTGGGGAGACCTGCTGGTGTGGAGCCAAAAACATTCAGTACTTC. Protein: CASSKGAGETCWCGAKNIQYF.

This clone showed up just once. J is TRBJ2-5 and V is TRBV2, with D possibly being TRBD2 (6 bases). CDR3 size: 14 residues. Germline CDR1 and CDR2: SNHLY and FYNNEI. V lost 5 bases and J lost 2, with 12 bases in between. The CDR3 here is CASSSTSTQETQYF. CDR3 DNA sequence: TGTGCCAGCAGTTCGACTAGTACACAAGAGACCCAGTACTTC. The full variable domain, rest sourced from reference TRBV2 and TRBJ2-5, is EPEVTQTPSHQVTQMGQEVILRCVPISNHLYFYWYRQILGQKVEFLVSFYNNEISEKSEIFDDQFSVERPDGSNFTLKIRSTKLEDSAMYFCASSSTSTQETQYFGPGTRLLVL.

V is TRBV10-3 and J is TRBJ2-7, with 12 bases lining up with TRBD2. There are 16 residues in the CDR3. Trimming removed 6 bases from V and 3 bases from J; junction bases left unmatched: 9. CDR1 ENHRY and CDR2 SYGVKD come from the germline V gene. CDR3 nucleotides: TGTGCCATCAGCCCTTTGACTAGCGGGAGCGGCTACGAGCAGTACTTC. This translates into CAISPLTSGSGYEQYF.

CDR3 residues: CASTITGFDYEQYF. The DNA of the CDR3 is TGTGCCAGCACCATTACAGGGTTCGACTACGAGCAGTACTTC. The chain combines TRBV6-5 with TRBJ2-7; TRBD1 is a possible D gene (6 bases). V lost 7 bases and J lost 3, with 16 bases in between. Germline V gene sequence: CDR1 MNHEY, CDR2 SVGAGI. The length of the CDR3 is 14 residues.

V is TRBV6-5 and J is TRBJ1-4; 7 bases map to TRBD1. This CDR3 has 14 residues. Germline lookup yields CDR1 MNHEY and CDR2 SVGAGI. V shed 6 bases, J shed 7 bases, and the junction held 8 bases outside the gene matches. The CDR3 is CASSGYRGAEKLFF. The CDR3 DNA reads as TGTGCCAGCAGCGGATACAGGGGAGCTGAAAAACTGTTTTTT.

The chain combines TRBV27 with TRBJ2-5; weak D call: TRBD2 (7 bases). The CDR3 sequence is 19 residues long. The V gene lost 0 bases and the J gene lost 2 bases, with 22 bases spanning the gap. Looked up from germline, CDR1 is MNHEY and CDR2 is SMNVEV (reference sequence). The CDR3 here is CASSLSGVSGGHRQETQYF. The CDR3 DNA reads TGTGCCAGCAGTTTATCGGGGGTTTCGGGGGGCCACCGACAAGAGACCCAGTACTTC.

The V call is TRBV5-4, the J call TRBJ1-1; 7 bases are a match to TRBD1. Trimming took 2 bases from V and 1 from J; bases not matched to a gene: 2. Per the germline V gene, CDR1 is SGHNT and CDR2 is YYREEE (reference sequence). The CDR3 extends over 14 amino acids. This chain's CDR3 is CASSFRQGNTEAFF. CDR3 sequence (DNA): TGTGCCAGCAGCTTTAGACAGGGGAACACTGAAGCTTTCTTT.

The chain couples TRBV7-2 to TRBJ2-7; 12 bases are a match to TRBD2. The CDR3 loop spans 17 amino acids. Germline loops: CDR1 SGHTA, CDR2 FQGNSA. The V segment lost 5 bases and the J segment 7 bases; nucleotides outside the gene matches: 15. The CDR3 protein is CASSINTGLAGLEEQYF. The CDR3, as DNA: TGTGCCAGCAGCATAAACACCGGACTAGCGGGATTGGAGGAGCAGTACTTC.

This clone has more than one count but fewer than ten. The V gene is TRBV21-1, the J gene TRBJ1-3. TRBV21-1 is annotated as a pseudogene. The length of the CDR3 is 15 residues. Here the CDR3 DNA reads TGTGCCAGCAGCAGGGGCGGGACGGACGGAAACACCATATATTTT. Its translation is CASSRGGTDGNTIYF.

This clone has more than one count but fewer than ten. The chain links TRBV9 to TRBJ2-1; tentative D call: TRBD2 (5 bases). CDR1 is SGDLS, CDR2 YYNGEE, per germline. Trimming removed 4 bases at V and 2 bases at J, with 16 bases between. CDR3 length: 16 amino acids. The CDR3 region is CASSTRGTGTYNEQFF. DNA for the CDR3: TGTGCCAGCAGCACCCGAGGTACCGGGACCTACAATGAGCAGTTCTTC.

The CDR3 nucleotides read TGTGCCATCAGATCGACTAGCGGCCCATTCTTGGGAGGTTATGAGCAGTTCTTC. The encoded protein is CAIRSTSGPFLGGYEQFF. The gene calls are TRBV10-3 and TRBJ2-1; TRBD2 agrees at 9 bases. CDR3 length: 18 amino acids. With V trimmed by 6 bases and J by 8 bases, 20 bases remained unmatched. Germline-derived CDR1 and CDR2 are ENHRY and SYGVKD.

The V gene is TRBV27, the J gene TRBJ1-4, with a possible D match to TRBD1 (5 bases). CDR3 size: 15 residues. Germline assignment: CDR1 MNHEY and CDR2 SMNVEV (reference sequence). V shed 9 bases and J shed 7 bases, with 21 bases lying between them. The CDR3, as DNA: TGTGCCAGTCGGGCACTTGAGAAGGGGCGTGAAAAACTGTTTTTT. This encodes CASRALEKGREKLFF.